This TCR beta chain comes out of a study of cytomegalovirus exposure and HLA in healthy donors. Broader study findings: The study listed under 200 cytomegalovirus-associated TCR beta chains. TCR beta sequences numbering over 15,000 were associated with HLA alleles at 0.05 false discovery rate in a later analysis.

Vbeta (60) and Jbeta (13) primers were used in the PCR. The method was immunoSEQ multiplex PCR; TCRdb's version includes in-frame clones alone and lacks a portion of them. This table has about 67,000 clones, roughly 73% appearing once. CDR1 is MDHEN, CDR2 SYDVKM, per germline. V dropped 11 bases and J dropped 5 bases, with 12 bases sitting between them. This CDR3 region has 11 residues. Comments on this clone: Its target is unknown.

The chain employs TRBV28 and TRBJ2-5; D may be TRBD1 (5 bases). This sequence was found in a man in his forties in good health and CMV-seronegative. The sequencing sample was made of PBMCs. CDR3 bases: TGTGCCTCAGCGAACAGGGAGACCCAGTACTTC. This translates into CASANRETQYF. The full variable domain, rest sourced from reference TRBV28 and TRBJ2-5, is DVKVTQSSRYLVKRTGEKVFLECVQDMDHENMFWYRQDPGLGLRLIYFSYDVKMKEKGDIPEGYSVSREKKERFSLILESASTNQTSMYLCASANRETQYFGPGTRLLVL.